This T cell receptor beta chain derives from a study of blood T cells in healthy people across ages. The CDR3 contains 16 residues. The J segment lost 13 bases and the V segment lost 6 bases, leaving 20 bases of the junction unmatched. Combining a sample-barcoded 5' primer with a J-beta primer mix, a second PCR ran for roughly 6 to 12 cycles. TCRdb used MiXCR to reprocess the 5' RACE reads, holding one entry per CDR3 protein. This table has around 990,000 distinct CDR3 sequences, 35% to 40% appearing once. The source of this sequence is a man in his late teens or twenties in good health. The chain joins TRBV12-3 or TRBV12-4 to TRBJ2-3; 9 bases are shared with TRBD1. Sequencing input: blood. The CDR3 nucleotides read TGTGCCAGCAGAAAGAGGACAGGGGTGAGCACAGATATGGAGTATTTT. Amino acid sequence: CASRKRTGVSTDMEYF.